This entry lists 16 T cell receptor gamma chains sequenced from one sample in a study of Vδ1+ human thymocytes. These receptors are not linked to any known antigen. RNA was extracted from the cells and then reverse transcribed. CDR3 amplicons came from multiplex PCR with pooled V-gene forward and constant-region reverse primers. TCRdb redid clone calling on the multiplex PCR reads using CATT. The table includes tens of thousands of gamma-chain clones, just over 20% detected once. Points from the study as a whole: In the thymus, TRG and TRD repertoires looked highly polyclonal with Gaussian CDR3 lengths.

The sequenced sample was Vdelta1+ gamma-delta thymocytes from the thymus. Described subset: FACS-sorted CD3+ TCRalphabeta- TCRVdelta1+ TCRVdelta2- thymocytes. The source is a girl under two years old who had congenital heart surgery.

This clone was recorded only once. This chain links TRGV8 with TRGJ1 or TRGJ2. The CDR3 contains 13 residues. Per germline, CDR1 VENAVY and CDR2 YDSYNSRV. The trim removed 1 base at V and 12 bases at J, leaving 12 bases unmatched. This CDR3 is CATWDRGLKGKLF. The CDR3 region has the DNA TGTGCCACCTGGGATAGAGGTCTTAAGGGGAAACTCTTT.

The rearrangement uses TRGV3 and TRGJ1 or TRGJ2. V gave up 9 bases and J gave up 3 bases; unmatched junction bases: 8. The CDR3 extends over 12 amino acids. Germline CDR1 is VTNTFY and CDR2 is YDVSTARD (reference sequence). CDR3 nucleotides: TGTGCCACCCGGGGGGGTTATTATAAGAAACTCTTT. Its protein product is CATRGGYYKKLF.

This clone was seen a few times. The chain is built from TRGV9 and TRGJ1 or TRGJ2. Germline V gene data show CDR1 as GITISATS and CDR2 as ISYDGTV (reference sequence). The CDR3 is 9 residues long. V was clipped by 9 bases and J by 12 bases; unmatched bases: 8. CDR3 region: CALKCGKLF. The CDR3 bases are TGTGCCTTGAAGTGTGGGAAACTCTTT.

This clone was detected a few times. The chain carries TRGV9 and TRGJ1 or TRGJ2. The germline CDR1 and CDR2 sequences are GITISATS and ISYDGTV (reference sequence). Trimming at V came to 3 bases and at J to 0 bases, leaving 8 bases not matched to a gene. There are 15 residues in the CDR3. The DNA for the CDR3 is TGTGCCTTGTGGGAGCTACGAAAGAATTATTATAAGAAACTCTTT. It specifies CALWELRKNYYKKLF.

This clone was picked up a small number of times. A single base separates this from a much larger clone, so it may be a read error. At the DNA level, this CDR3 is encoded by other sequences in the same sample as well. V gene TRGV2 combines with J gene TRGJP2. The V segment lost 0 bases and the J segment 5 bases; nucleotides outside the gene matches: 6. This CDR3 has 15 residues. Germline CDR1 and CDR2: EGSNGY and YDSYNSKV. CDR3 coding DNA: TGTGCCACCTGGGACGGGCCGGGCAGTGATTGGATCAAGACGTTT. This encodes CATWDGPGSDWIKTF.

Concerning this clone: A single base separates this from a much larger clone, so it may be a read error. This chain joins TRGV4 and TRGJ1 or TRGJ2. The CDR3 totals 13 residues. The germline gives CDR1 EGSTGY, CDR2 YDSYTSSV. CDR3 DNA: TGTGCCACCTGGGTTGGGAATTATTATAAGAAACTCTTT. It encodes CATWVGNYYKKLF.

On this clone itself: One base away lies a much larger clone, so this may be a sequencing read error. The V call is TRGV4, the J call TRGJ1 or TRGJ2. CDR3 length equals 14 residues. Per the germline V gene, CDR1 is EGSTGY and CDR2 is YDSYTSSV. CDR3 bases: TGTGCCACCTGGGACGGGCCCAATTATTATAAGATACTCTTT. Its translation: CATWDGPNYYKILF.

V gene TRGV9 combines with J gene TRGJ1 or TRGJ2. CDR1 and CDR2 (germline): GITISATS, ISYDGTV (reference sequence). J was trimmed by 0 bases and V by 3 bases; bases with no gene match: 5. The CDR3 contains 14 residues. The CDR3 DNA follows: TGTGCCTTGTGGGAGCCTTCGAATTATTATAAGAAACTCTTT. Encoded protein: CALWEPSNYYKKLF.

The chain employs TRGV8 and TRGJ1 or TRGJ2. The V gene's germline CDR1 is VENAVY and CDR2 YDSYNSRV. The CDR3 runs 13 residues. Trimming at V came to 2 bases and at J to 7 bases, leaving 8 bases not matched to a gene. CDR3 amino acids: CATWDMYRYKKLF. Here the CDR3 DNA reads TGTGCCACCTGGGATATGTACCGCTATAAGAAACTCTTT.

This clone was seen only a few times. The V and J genes are TRGV2 and TRGJ1 or TRGJ2. The CDR3 totals 10 residues. CDR1 EGSNGY and CDR2 YDSYNSKV come from the germline V gene. V lost 10 bases, J lost 4 bases, and 4 bases stayed unmatched. CDR3 loop: CATPYYKKLF. CDR3 sequence (DNA): TGTGCCACACCATATTATAAGAAACTCTTT.

This chain connects TRGV2 to TRGJ1 or TRGJ2. The germline CDR1 and CDR2 sequences are EGSNGY and YDSYNSKV. Trimming removed 5 bases from V and 1 base from J; junction bases left unmatched: 11. The CDR3 is 15 residues long. CDR3 residues: CATWVPKGNYYKKLF. The DNA of the CDR3 is TGTGCCACCTGGGTCCCGAAGGGAAATTATTATAAGAAACTCTTT.

This clone was observed a few times. A much larger clone sits a single nucleotide away, making a read error possible. Distinct nucleotide sequences in the sample also encode this CDR3. This chain links TRGV4 with TRGJ1 or TRGJ2. The CDR3 contains 11 residues. V was clipped by 4 bases and J by 8 bases; unmatched bases: 5. Germline V gives CDR1 EGSTGY, CDR2 YDSYTSSV. The CDR3 spells CATWEGHKKLF. The CDR3 bases are TGTGCCACCTGGGAGGGGCATAAGAAACTCTTT.

This clone has just a few counts. The chain uses TRGV2 and TRGJ1 or TRGJ2. This CDR3 spans 12 amino acids. Germline values: CDR1 EGSNGY, CDR2 YDSYNSKV. V shed 2 bases, J shed 5 bases, and the junction held 3 bases outside the gene matches. CDR3 in DNA: TGTGCCACCTGGGACGACGATTATAAGAAACTCTTT. This translates into CATWDDDYKKLF.

This clone has just a few counts. Other DNA sequences in the same sample also yield this CDR3. V and J are TRGV8 and TRGJP2. The CDR3 consists of 15 residues. Germline trimming cut 0 bases from V and 3 bases from J; bases unmatched to any gene: 4. Germline V gene sequence: CDR1 VENAVY, CDR2 YDSYNSRV. CDR3 DNA sequence: TGTGCCACCTGGGATAGGCCGGGTAGTGATTGGATCAAGACGTTT. This translates into CATWDRPGSDWIKTF.

The chain employs TRGV2 and TRGJ1 or TRGJ2. Germline V gene data show CDR1 as EGSNGY and CDR2 as YDSYNSKV. CDR3 size: 14 residues. V gave up 2 bases and J gave up 4 bases; unmatched junction bases: 8. The DNA of the CDR3 is TGTGCCACCTGGGACGCTGGGGAGTATTATAAGAAACTCTTT. Protein: CATWDAGEYYKKLF.

This clone has just a few counts. J is TRGJ1 or TRGJ2 and V is TRGV3. This CDR3 region has 11 residues. Germline V gene data show CDR1 as VTNTFY and CDR2 as YDVSTARD (reference sequence). Trimming cost V 4 bases and J 10 bases; bases outside gene matches: 7. The CDR3 DNA sequence: TGTGCCACCTGGGAAGGGGGGAAGAAACTCTTT. Amino acids: CATWEGGKKLF.